This passage covers 20 T cell receptor beta chains from one sample sequenced in a study of blood T cell repertoires in COVID-19 (dated by TCRdb to about 2020). The library was produced with the immunoSEQ multiplex PCR assay. TCRdb holds this immuneACCESS table with in-frame rearrangements only. Some clones are missing; in checked studies, unresolved V genes explain under half, and the rest has no known cause. The sample table holds some 83,000 clones, of which around nine tenths were seen once. The ten largest account for about 8.5% of the sample. Sequencing input: peripheral blood. These receptors were taken from a man older than 75 with active or convalescent COVID-19.

The V gene is TRBV18, the J gene TRBJ1-2; D unresolved. This CDR3 region has 17 residues. The V gene's germline CDR1 is KGHSH and CDR2 LQKENI. V lost 2 bases and J lost 3, with 19 bases in between. The CDR3 nucleotides read TGTGCCAGCTCACCATCCCTCGACCTGGGCCTTGACTATGGCTACACCTTC. This gives the protein CASSPSLDLGLDYGYTF.

The chain has TRBV5-1 and TRBJ1-1; no firm D call. CDR1 is SGHRS, CDR2 YFSETQ, per germline. V was trimmed by 2 bases and J by 1 base, leaving 12 bases between them. The CDR3 runs to 15 residues. The CDR3, as DNA: TGCGCCAGCAGCTTCTCATTTCGGGAGAACACTGAAGCTTTCTTT. Its translation: CASSFSFRENTEAFF. Variable domain in full (rest from reference TRBV5-1 and TRBJ1-1): KAGVTQTPRYLIKTRGQQVTLSCSPISGHRSVSWYQQTPGQGLQFLFEYFSETQRNKGNFPGRFSGRQFSNSRSEMNVSTLELGDSALYLCASSFSFRENTEAFFGQGTRLTVV.

The genes are TRBV21-1 and TRBJ1-5; the table's D call TRBD1 went unverified against the DNA. TRBV21-1 is shown as a pseudogene. The CDR3 has 14 amino acids. CDR3 region: CASIDRNSNQPQHF. The DNA for the CDR3 is TGTGCCAGCATCGACAGGAATAGCAATCAGCCCCAGCATTTT.

The chain joins TRBV9 to TRBJ2-2, with a weak D call TRBD1 (6 bases). Trimming left V 4 bases short and J 0 bases short, with 19 bases between. The CDR3 has 18 amino acids. CDR1 is SGDLS and CDR2 is YYNGEE in the germline V gene. DNA for the CDR3: TGTGCCAGCAGCCCCGTCGCGTTGGGGGCCACGAACACCGGGGAGCTGTTTTTT. It yields the protein CASSPVALGATNTGELFF.

This clone was observed a handful of times. In DNA form, the CDR3 reads TGTGCCAGCCAACGGGGGGGGTCTGGCTATAATTCACCCCTCCACTTT. Translation gives CASQRGGSGYNSPLHF. This chain joins TRBV19 and TRBJ1-6; TRBD1 is a possible D gene (5 bases). The length of the CDR3 is 16 residues. The ends were cut back, 9 bases at V and 3 bases at J, with 18 bases in the middle. Germline lookup yields CDR1 LNHDA and CDR2 SQIVND (reference sequence).

The gene calls are TRBV6-4 and TRBJ2-1, with TRBD2 matching over 12 bases. V was pared by 0 bases and J by 9 bases, with 9 bases of the junction left unmatched. The CDR3 has 17 amino acids. Germline V lookup: CDR1 MRHNA, CDR2 SNTAGT. CDR3 in DNA: TGTGCCAGCAGTGACTCTTCGACTAGCGGGAGTGGGGGTGAGCAGTTCTTC. Amino acid sequence: CASSDSSTSGSGGEQFF.

The V gene is TRBV30, the J gene TRBJ1-1; D gene ambiguous. Germline assignment: CDR1 GTSNPN and CDR2 SVGIG (reference sequence). CDR3 size: 12 residues. Deletions cut 2 bases from V and 4 bases from J, with 8 bases between. CDR3 protein: CAWSRSGTEAFF. The CDR3 DNA reads TGTGCCTGGAGTAGATCGGGCACTGAAGCTTTCTTT.

The CDR3 is CASSPPHGAYEQYV. The CDR3 region has the DNA TGTGCCAGCAGTCCCCCCCATGGAGCCTACGAGCAGTACGTC. The chain uses TRBV28 and TRBJ2-7; D gene ambiguous. Trimming stripped 5 bases from V and 2 bases from J, with 13 bases between. Germline-derived CDR1 and CDR2 are MDHEN and SYDVKM. The CDR3 covers 14 residues.

The chain employs TRBV6-4 and TRBJ1-6, with 7 bases that match TRBD1. J lost 9 bases, V lost 3 bases, and 5 bases had no gene match. The CDR3 is made up of 14 amino acids. In germline, CDR1 is MRHNA, CDR2 SNTAGT. CDR3 loop: CASSDGQGGSPLHF. The CDR3 coding sequence is TGTGCCAGCAGTGATGGTCAGGGGGGTTCACCCCTCCACTTT.

The rearrangement uses TRBV5-4 and TRBJ2-1; maybe TRBD1 (5 bases). Germline loops: CDR1 SGHNT, CDR2 YYREEE (reference sequence). V was shortened by 0 bases and J by 4 bases, with 8 bases between the two germline ends. The CDR3 covers 14 residues. CDR3 DNA sequence: TGTGCCAGCAGCTTGGAGGGGCTGTACAATGAGCAGTTCTTC. Protein: CASSLEGLYNEQFF.

This rearrangement joins TRBV19 to TRBJ1-3, with D hard to call. The CDR3 spans 14 residues. V lost 8 bases and J lost 4, with 15 bases in between. Germline V CDR1 and CDR2: LNHDA, SQIVND (reference sequence). The CDR3, as DNA: TGTGCCAGTCACATTGAGGGTGCCGGAAACACCATATATTTT. It translates to CASHIEGAGNTIYF.

The table lists this clone with a few counts. The chain has TRBV19 and TRBJ1-4; 7 nucleotides agree with TRBD1. This CDR3 contains 15 residues. The junction had 2 bases not matched to a gene; V was cut back by 4 bases and J by 0 bases. Per the germline V gene, CDR1 is LNHDA and CDR2 is SQIVND (reference sequence). The CDR3 DNA reads TGTGCCAGTAGTACGGGACAGACAACTAATGAAAAACTGTTTTTT. It specifies CASSTGQTTNEKLFF. Filled out from reference TRBV19 and TRBJ1-4, the complete variable domain reads DGGITQSPKYLFRKEGQNVTLSCEQNLNHDAMYWYRQDPGQGLRLIYYSQIVNDFQKGDIAEGYSVSREKKESFPLTVTSAQKNPTAFYLCASSTGQTTNEKLFFGSGTQLSVL.

The chain employs TRBV18 and TRBJ1-2; TRBD1 agrees at 7 bases. CDR3 length: 14 residues. The germline gives CDR1 KGHSH, CDR2 LQKENI. The trim removed 2 bases at V and 5 bases at J, leaving 5 bases unmatched. The CDR3 is CASSPGDSYYGYTF. The DNA for the CDR3 is TGTGCCAGCTCACCAGGGGACAGCTATTATGGCTACACCTTC. The variable domain in full, completed from reference TRBV18 and TRBJ1-2, reads NAGVMQNPRHLVRRRGQEARLRCSPMKGHSHVYWYRQLPEEGLKFMVYLQKENIIDESGMPKERFSAEFPKEGPSILRIQQVVRGDSAAYFCASSPGDSYYGYTFGSGTRLTVV.

The chain carries TRBV5-5 and TRBJ2-5; 10 bases match TRBD2. There are 16 residues in the CDR3. V dropped 0 bases and J dropped 2; count of bases not matched to a gene: 4. Germline CDR1 reads SGHKS; CDR2 reads YYEKEE (reference sequence). CDR3 residues: CASSLAASGGQETQYF. The CDR3 DNA sequence: TGTGCCAGCAGCTTGGCTGCTAGCGGGGGTCAAGAGACCCAGTACTTC.

The chain employs TRBV2 and TRBJ2-5, with 9 bases that match TRBD1. CDR1 and CDR2 (germline): SNHLY, FYNNEI. This CDR3 is built from 14 residues. J lost 5 bases, V lost 4 bases, and 5 bases had no gene match. The CDR3 nucleotides read TGTGCCAGCAGTGGGGACAGGGCAGGGGAGACCCAGTACTTC. It codes for CASSGDRAGETQYF. Full variable domain (rest looked up from reference TRBV2 and TRBJ2-5): EPEVTQTPSHQVTQMGQEVILRCVPISNHLYFYWYRQILGQKVEFLVSFYNNEISEKSEIFDDQFSVERPDGSNFTLKIRSTKLEDSAMYFCASSGDRAGETQYFGPGTRLLVL.

The rearrangement joins TRBV7-2 to TRBJ2-5, with 14 bases lining up with TRBD2. With 5 bases clipped from V and 4 bases from J, the junction kept 6 bases outside the gene matches. This CDR3 is 16 amino acids long. Germline lookup yields CDR1 SGHTA and CDR2 FQGNSA. CDR3 loop: CASSRMGLAGVETQYF. In DNA, the CDR3 is TGTGCCAGCAGCCGCATGGGACTAGCGGGAGTAGAGACCCAGTACTTC. Variable domain in full (rest from reference TRBV7-2 and TRBJ2-5): GAGVSQSPSNKVTEKGKDVELRCDPISGHTALYWYRQSLGQGLEFLIYFQGNSAPDKSGLPSDRFSAERTGGSVSTLTIQRTQQEDSAVYLCASSRMGLAGVETQYFGPGTRLLVL.

The rearrangement joins TRBV25-1 to TRBJ2-5; 8 nucleotides line up with TRBD2. The CDR3 sequence is 14 residues long. CDR1 and CDR2 (germline): MGHDK, SYGVNS. V shed 1 base and J 4 bases; nucleotides not matched to a gene: 2. The CDR3 DNA reads as TGTGCCAGCAGTGAATCGGGAGGGCGAGAGACCCAGTACTTC. This gives the protein CASSESGGRETQYF.

V is TRBV7-2 and J is TRBJ2-4; D perhaps matches TRBD2 (5 bases). Trimming left V 1 base short and J 0 bases short, with 10 bases between. Per germline, CDR1 SGHTA and CDR2 FQGNSA. The CDR3 sequence is 16 residues long. This CDR3 is CASSLVGELAKNIQYF. The DNA of the CDR3 is TGTGCCAGCAGCTTAGTCGGGGAATTAGCCAAAAACATTCAGTACTTC.

The rearrangement uses TRBV5-1 and TRBJ2-2, with TRBD2 matching 8 bases. Per germline, CDR1 SGHRS and CDR2 YFSETQ. The CDR3 covers 17 residues. V was clipped by 4 bases and J by 0 bases; unmatched bases: 8. Written as DNA, the CDR3 is TGCGCCAGCAGCACCGCTCTAGCGGGCCCGAACACCGGGGAGCTGTTTTTT. Its protein is CASSTALAGPNTGELFF.

The V call is TRBV11-2, the J call TRBJ2-3; TRBD2 aligns across 7 bases. The V gene end was trimmed by 1 base and the J gene end by 5 bases; junction bases not matched to a gene: 12. CDR1 is SGHAT, CDR2 FQNNGV, per germline. The CDR3 is 17 amino acids. The CDR3 nucleotides read TGTGCCAGCAGCTTAGTGGGGCTAGCGGAGGGGATAGATACGCAGTATTTT. Encoded protein: CASSLVGLAEGIDTQYF.